A selection of T cell receptor beta chains follows, all from one sample in a study of T cells in Graves' hyperthyroidism and ophthalmopathy. In TCRdb, the multiplex PCR reads were re-called with MiXCR into one record per CDR3 protein. There are about 520,000 distinct CDR3 sequences in the sample; around a quarter occur only once, and over 9% lies in the top ten. Sequencing was done on a sample of blood. The receptors come from a woman younger than 45 with Graves' ophthalmopathy. Both conserved end residues are part of each CDR3. D genes are given only for firm matches. Only some rows state a clone size, as once, few, many or a class for expanded clones.

v_call	j_call	d_call	clone_size	cdr3_nt	cdr3_aa
TRBV12-3/TRBV12-4	TRBJ2-7	TRBD1	many	TGTGCCAGCAGTTTAAGGGACAGGGCCTTCGAGCAGTACTTC	CASSLRDRAFEQYF
TRBV12-3/TRBV12-4	TRBJ1-1	NA	NA	TGTGCCAGCAGTTGGGGTCAGCGGACTGAAGCTTTCTTT	CASSWGQRTEAFF
TRBV30	TRBJ1-1	NA	many	TGTGCCTGGAGAGTTACAGGTAGCACTGAAGCTTTCTTT	CAWRVTGSTEAFF
TRBV12-3/TRBV12-4	TRBJ2-7	TRBD2	NA	TGTGCCAGTACCGTCTCGCTAGCGGGAGATCTGGGATACGAGCAGTACTTC	CASTVSLAGDLGYEQYF
TRBV2	TRBJ2-7	NA	NA	TGTGCCAGCAGTGGCATGGGCTACGAGCAGTGCTTC	CASSGMGYEQCF
TRBV15	TRBJ2-5	NA	few	TGTGCCACCAGCAGAGATCTACTGGCGACCCAGTACTTC	CATSRDLLATQYF
TRBV19	TRBJ1-5	NA	few	TGTGCCAGTAAGGGGCAAACGGCTCAGCCCCAGCATTTT	CASKGQTAQPQHF
TRBV7-8	TRBJ2-7	NA	NA	TGTGCCAGCAGCGAAACGCGGGACAAAAAATACGAGCAGTACTTC	CASSETRDKKYEQYF
TRBV11-1	TRBJ2-2	NA	many	TGTGCCAGCAGCCCCGGTCAGTGGGAGGCGAACACCGGGGAGCTGTTTTTT	CASSPGQWEANTGELFF
TRBV6-1	TRBJ2-5	TRBD2	NA	TGTGCCAGCAGTGAAGTGATTAGCGGGGGCGCGGACCAAGAGACCCAGTACTTC	CASSEVISGGADQETQYF
TRBV25-1	TRBJ2-5	NA	NA	TGTGCCAGCAGTGAATATGGCCCGGGGGTGGAGACCCAGTACTTC	CASSEYGPGVETQYF
TRBV29-1	TRBJ1-1	TRBD1	many	TGCAGCGTCCCCCTTGGACAGGGGACTTTCTTT	CSVPLGQGTFF
TRBV6-2/TRBV6-3	TRBJ1-1	NA	few	TGTGCCAGCGAGCAAGGACTGATGAACACTGAAGCTTTCTTT	CASEQGLMNTEAFF
TRBV5-4	TRBJ2-5	NA	NA	TGTGCCAGCAGCTTGGCCAGGTCCGCGCAAGAGACCCAGTACTTC	CASSLARSAQETQYF
TRBV6-1	TRBJ1-3	NA	NA	TGTGCCAGCAGTGAATTTGGGGGAGGATCATCTGGAAACACCATATATTTT	CASSEFGGGSSGNTIYF
TRBV7-8	TRBJ2-5	NA	few	TGTGCCAGCAGCTTAGGGGAATGGGCTCAAGAGACCCAGTACTTC	CASSLGEWAQETQYF
TRBV10-3	TRBJ2-7	TRBD2	NA	TGTGCCATCAGAGGGACTAGAGAAGCGTACGAGCAGTACTTC	CAIRGTREAYEQYF
TRBV20-1	TRBJ2-7	NA	NA	TGCAGTGCCCAGGGCCCCGTCACCTACGAGCAGTACTTC	CSAQGPVTYEQYF
TRBV25-1	TRBJ2-2	TRBD1	few	TGTGCCAGCAGTGAATCGGGACAGGGACCTACCGGGGAGCTGTTTTTT	CASSESGQGPTGELFF
TRBV12-3/TRBV12-4	TRBJ1-2	TRBD1	NA	TGTGCCAGCAGTTCTGATTACTTTTCAGGGGGCGCCGTCTATGGCTACACCTTC	CASSSDYFSGGAVYGYTF
TRBV14	TRBJ1-3	NA	many	TGTGCCAGCAGCCCGAACAGGGAAAACACCATATATTTT	CASSPNRENTIYF
TRBV6-1	TRBJ1-2	NA	few	TGTGCCAGCGGGGAACTGGATGGCTACACCTTC	CASGELDGYTF
TRBV6-2/TRBV6-3	TRBJ2-7	NA	many	TGTGCCAGCAGTTTAGTTGTGTACTACGAGCAGTACTTC	CASSLVVYYEQYF
TRBV11-1	TRBJ1-1	NA	many	TGTGCCAGCAGCCCCGAGACAGGGAACACTGAAGCTTTCTTT	CASSPETGNTEAFF
TRBV5-1	TRBJ2-2	TRBD2	NA	TGCGCCAGCAGCACCCGACTAGCGGAGACCGGGGAGCTGTTTTTT	CASSTRLAETGELFF
TRBV5-1	TRBJ1-5	NA	NA	TGCGCCAGCAGCTTCGGCGGGGATGGTCAGCCCCAGCATTTT	CASSFGGDGQPQHF
TRBV19	TRBJ1-5	TRBD1	NA	TGTGCCAGTATCAACCGGGACAGGTTTGGGCAGCCCCAGCATTTT	CASINRDRFGQPQHF
TRBV7-9	TRBJ1-1	NA	many	TGTGCCAGCAGCAGAGTCTTCGGAGTGGGTACTGAAGCTTTCTTT	CASSRVFGVGTEAFF
TRBV28	TRBJ1-6	NA	few	TGTGCCAGCAGTTTGGGTTTGACAGAGAATAATTCACCCCTCCACTTT	CASSLGLTENNSPLHF
TRBV12-3/TRBV12-4	TRBJ2-7	TRBD2	NA	TGTGCCAGCAGTGCGGGGGGCAGGCTGGCCTACGAGCAGTACTTC	CASSAGGRLAYEQYF
TRBV24-1	TRBJ2-7	NA	many	TGTGCCACCAGTGACTCCTTCTCCTACGAGCAGTACTTC	CATSDSFSYEQYF
TRBV6-1	TRBJ1-5	TRBD1	NA	TGTGCCAGCATCTTCGACAGGGGAAAGGCACAGCCCCAGCATTTT	CASIFDRGKAQPQHF
TRBV19	TRBJ2-7	NA	NA	TGTGCCAGTAGACATGGGTGGGCCTACGAGCAGTACTTC	CASRHGWAYEQYF
TRBV20-1	TRBJ2-7	TRBD2	NA	TGCAGTGCCAGCAAGAGCGGGAGCTCGAACTACGAGCAGTACTTC	CSASKSGSSNYEQYF
TRBV12-3/TRBV12-4	TRBJ2-2	TRBD1	many	TGTGCCAGCCAAGGGGGACAGACGAACACCGGGGAGCTGTTTTTT	CASQGGQTNTGELFF